These 21 T cell receptor beta chains share one sample of origin, sequenced in a study of T cell repertoires in cytomegalovirus infection. TCRdb called the reads again in MiXCR, with one record for every CDR3 protein. The sample holds roughly 150,000 distinct CDR3 sequences, roughly 21% seen once. Their antigens remain unidentified. Sample: CD8+ T cells from cultured PBMCs, taken from culture after CMV antigen stimulation. The source is a human donor in good health (CMV status not recorded). Some clones in this sample may be carry-over from other donors' samples.

This clonotype was seen a few times. This rearrangement joins TRBV6-1 to TRBJ2-7; either TRBD1 or TRBD2 may supply D (5 bases each). Per germline, CDR1 MNHNS and CDR2 SASEGT. This CDR3 is 17 amino acids long. V was shortened by 7 bases and J by 3 bases, with 25 bases between the two germline ends. CDR3 sequence (DNA): TGTGCCAGCATCGGGGACCGATCCCGGACAAGGGACTACGAGCAGTACTTC. Translation gives CASIGDRSRTRDYEQYF.

The rearrangement links TRBV12-3 or TRBV12-4 to TRBJ1-5; maybe TRBD1 (5 bases). The ends were cut back, 6 bases at V and 7 bases at J, with 16 bases in the middle. This CDR3 has 14 amino acids. The CDR3 here is CASSPLTGGQPQHF. The CDR3 DNA is TGTGCCAGCAGCCCATTAACCGGGGGACAGCCCCAGCATTTT.

This clonotype came up a few times. This sequence joins TRBV7-9 and TRBJ2-1; possible D gene TRBD2, 5 bases. Germline values: CDR1 SEHNR, CDR2 FQNEAQ (reference sequence). Trimming removed 2 bases from V and 9 bases from J, with 8 bases in between. This CDR3 comprises 12 residues. The CDR3 nucleotides read TGTGCCAGCAGCTTATCGAGCGGTGAGCAGTTCTTC. Its protein product is CASSLSSGEQFF.

V and J are TRBV7-8 and TRBJ1-1, with TRBD1 as a possible D gene (5 bases). Germline V gene data show CDR1 as SGHVS and CDR2 as FQNEAQ. The CDR3 sequence is 14 residues long. Trimming left V 3 bases short and J 6 bases short, with 14 bases between. CDR3 in amino acids: CASSFGRGMAEAFF. The CDR3 DNA sequence: TGTGCCAGCAGCTTCGGTAGGGGCATGGCTGAAGCTTTCTTT. The variable domain in full, completed from reference TRBV7-8 and TRBJ1-1, reads GAGVSQSPRYKVAKRGQDVALRCDPISGHVSLFWYQQALGQGPEFLTYFQNEAQLDKSGLPSDRFFAERPEGSVSTLKIQRTQQEDSAVYLCASSFGRGMAEAFFGQGTRLTVV.

The chain couples TRBV11-2 to TRBJ1-1, with unresolved D. Germline CDR1 and CDR2: SGHAT and FQNNGV. CDR3 length: 15 residues. V was cut by 3 bases and J by 1 base, with 12 bases left in between. The CDR3 DNA reads TGTGCCAGCAGCTTCGATCCCGGAGGGAACACTGAAGCTTTCTTT. It is translated as CASSFDPGGNTEAFF.

This clonotype has just a few counts. The J gene is TRBJ2-3, the V gene TRBV20-1; D unresolved. With 6 bases removed from V and 6 bases from J, the gap between germline ends came to 19 bases. The CDR3 is made up of 14 amino acids. Germline V CDR1 and CDR2: DFQATT, SNEGSKA (reference sequence). The CDR3 is CSAEATFPNDTQYF. The CDR3 DNA reads TGCAGTGCCGAGGCAACTTTCCCTAATGATACGCAGTATTTT.

V usage is TRBV7-6 and J usage is TRBJ1-2; D is ambiguous. Looked up from germline, CDR1 is SGHVS and CDR2 is FNYEAQ. Trimming pared 8 bases from V and 5 bases from J, leaving 12 bases between. The CDR3 sequence is 12 residues long. The CDR3 nucleotides are TGTGCCAGCGGCCGCCGCGATTATGGCTACACCTTC. This encodes CASGRRDYGYTF.

This clonotype was counted only a few times. The V and J genes are TRBV7-2 and TRBJ2-7; weak D call: TRBD2 (7 bases). Germline V lookup: CDR1 SGHTA, CDR2 FQGNSA. The CDR3 is 15 residues long. The V and J ends lost 6 bases and 7 bases respectively, with 22 bases between them. The DNA for the CDR3 is TGTGCCAGCAGGGCAGGGGACTACCGATTGGGGGAGCAGTACTTC. Protein: CASRAGDYRLGEQYF.

This clonotype has more than one count but fewer than ten. This chain links TRBV7-9 with TRBJ2-7; 9 nucleotides agree with TRBD1. CDR1 and CDR2 (germline): SEHNR, FQNEAQ (reference sequence). The CDR3 spans 14 residues. J gave up 4 bases and V 5 bases, and 6 bases lay outside the gene matches. Here the CDR3 reads CASSDPGQGYEQYF. CDR3 in DNA: TGTGCCAGCAGCGATCCGGGACAGGGTTACGAGCAGTACTTC.

The chain joins TRBV12-3 or TRBV12-4 to TRBJ2-1; 8 positions match TRBD2. The CDR3 is made up of 15 amino acids. The J segment lost 8 bases and the V segment lost 5 bases, leaving 11 bases of the junction unmatched. The CDR3 DNA sequence: TGTGCCAGCAGTGCCGGGACTAGGGCCTCCGATGAGCAGTTCTTC. It specifies CASSAGTRASDEQFF.

This clonotype occurred a few times. Its ends do not fully match the called genes, so a read error is possible. The rearrangement links TRBV6-2 or TRBV6-3 to TRBJ2-7; no reliable D call. The CDR3 extends over 13 amino acids. CDR1 MNHEY and CDR2 SVGEGT come from the germline V gene. The CDR3 DNA follows: TGTGCCAGCAGTTACCCCGGTGAGCACCTCATCACCTTC. Translated, it gives CASSYPGEHLITF.

The chain combines TRBV12-5 with TRBJ2-7, with 9 bases that match TRBD1. V trimming: 6 bases; J trimming: 5 bases; junction bases outside the gene matches: 11. The CDR3 totals 15 residues. CDR1 and CDR2 from the germline V gene are LGHNT and FRNRAP. The CDR3 DNA sequence: TGTGCTAGTGGCTCAGGGACAGGGAGTCGCCACGAGCAGTACTTC. The encoded protein is CASGSGTGSRHEQYF.

There are a few counts of this clonotype. V and J are TRBV6-6 and TRBJ2-7; weak D call: TRBD1 (5 bases). This CDR3 spans 18 amino acids. The germline V gene has CDR1 MNHNY and CDR2 SVGAGI (reference sequence). V was cut by 0 bases and J by 6 bases, with 24 bases left in between. CDR3 sequence: CASSYSLWQDIPTLEQYF. The CDR3 bases are TGTGCCAGCAGTTACTCGTTATGGCAGGACATTCCAACTCTCGAGCAGTACTTC.

This clonotype was detected only once. For the CDR3, the DNA is TGTGCCAGCAGCTTTAGTGACAGGGACCAAAATGAGCAGTTCTTC. This codes for CASSFSDRDQNEQFF. V is TRBV7-6 and J is TRBJ2-1, with TRBD1 identical over 7 bases. Germline lookup yields CDR1 SGHVS and CDR2 FNYEAQ. V dropped 3 bases and J dropped 7; count of bases not matched to a gene: 9. The CDR3 is made up of 15 amino acids.

By frequency in the sample, this clonotype is medium-sized (0.01 to 0.1%). This sequence joins TRBV7-9 and TRBJ2-2; 7 bases agree with TRBD1. Germline CDR1 SEHNR, CDR2 FQNEAQ (reference sequence). The length of the CDR3 is 13 residues. The ends lost 10 bases at V and 3 bases at J; junction bases unmatched: 5. The CDR3 sequence is CATWDSYTGELFF. The CDR3 nucleotides read TGTGCCACCTGGGACAGCTACACCGGGGAGCTGTTTTTT.

The chain employs TRBV7-6 and TRBJ2-1; 10 bases are shared with TRBD2. The V gene end was trimmed by 0 bases and the J gene end by 3 bases; junction bases not matched to a gene: 8. Germline V CDR1 and CDR2: SGHVS, FNYEAQ. The CDR3 contains 18 residues. The CDR3 loop reads CASSLARGLAGVYNEQFF. The CDR3 bases are TGTGCCAGCAGCTTAGCCCGGGGGCTAGCGGGAGTCTACAATGAGCAGTTCTTC.

The chain has TRBV15 and TRBJ1-1; no reliable D call. The CDR3 extends over 14 amino acids. The ends were cut back, 0 bases at V and 1 base at J, with 6 bases in the middle. Per the germline V gene, CDR1 is LNHNV and CDR2 is YYDKDF (reference sequence). The CDR3 DNA follows: TGTGCCACCAGCAGAGATTCGGGGAACACTGAAGCTTTCTTT. Translation gives CATSRDSGNTEAFF.

The chain links TRBV11-2 to TRBJ1-2; D is unclear. V was shortened by 2 bases and J by 4 bases, with 14 bases between the two germline ends. CDR3 size: 15 residues. Germline CDR1 reads SGHAT; CDR2 reads FQNNGV. The CDR3 sequence is CASSLSSGSPYGYTF. CDR3 in DNA: TGTGCCAGCAGCTTATCCTCTGGTTCACCCTATGGCTACACCTTC.

The table lists this clonotype with a few counts. The gene calls are TRBV5-5 and TRBJ1-5; perhaps TRBD1 as D (5 bases). The CDR3 loop spans 15 amino acids. V dropped 0 bases and J dropped 2 bases, with 9 bases sitting between them. Per germline, CDR1 SGHKS and CDR2 YYEKEE (reference sequence). CDR3 amino acids: CASSLDRSRNQPQHF. The DNA of the CDR3 is TGTGCCAGCAGCTTGGACAGGAGCCGCAATCAGCCCCAGCATTTT.

This clonotype appeared a few times. J is TRBJ2-1 and V is TRBV7-8; 8 nucleotides agree with TRBD2. The V gene end was trimmed by 5 bases and the J gene end by 0 bases; junction bases not matched to a gene: 15. The germline gives CDR1 SGHVS, CDR2 FQNEAQ. The CDR3 consists of 19 residues. CDR3 in amino acids: CASSTYGSGKLSSYNEQFF. CDR3 nucleotide sequence: TGTGCCAGCAGCACTTATGGTAGCGGGAAGTTGAGCTCCTACAATGAGCAGTTCTTC.

V is TRBV4-1 and J is TRBJ2-7, with D perhaps TRBD2 (6 bases). Germline V lookup: CDR1 MGHRA, CDR2 YSYEKL. V dropped 5 bases and J dropped 0 bases, with 14 bases sitting between them. The CDR3 consists of 15 residues. The CDR3 nucleotides read TGCGCCAGCAGCGAGTTGGGGGGATCCTCCTACGAGCAGTACTTC. Amino acid sequence: CASSELGGSSYEQYF.